Sequencing of this T cell receptor (beta chain) was carried out in a study of cytomegalovirus exposure and HLA in healthy donors. A multiplex PCR was run with 60 Vbeta primers and 13 Jbeta primers. This table comes from immunoSEQ multiplex PCR, and its TCRdb copy is limited to in-frame clones, with some not included. The sample includes over 200,000 clones, around 89% of them seen just once. A word on this clone: Its antigen is undetermined.

Regarding the study as a whole: Among donors in an Asian-associated ancestry cluster, a later analysis reportedly found fewer N-insertions than the approximately 700-donor mean. 164 TCR beta chains were listed as cytomegalovirus-associated. Rare TCR sequences dominated, though some public TCRs recurred in many donors. By HLA locus, TCR association rates varied in a later analysis, with DRB1 showing the most and HLA-C the fewest.

The CDR3 totals 14 residues. The ends lost 5 bases at V and 0 bases at J; junction bases unmatched: 3. CDR1 and CDR2 from the germline V gene are SGHVS and FQNEAQ. The origin of this receptor is a woman younger than 30 in good health and CMV-seronegative. Sequenced sample: PBMCs. This chain links TRBV7-8 with TRBJ1-1; TRBD1 matches 7 bases. CDR3 residues: CASSPGTVNTEAFF. CDR3 DNA: TGTGCCAGCAGCCCTGGGACAGTGAACACTGAAGCTTTCTTT.